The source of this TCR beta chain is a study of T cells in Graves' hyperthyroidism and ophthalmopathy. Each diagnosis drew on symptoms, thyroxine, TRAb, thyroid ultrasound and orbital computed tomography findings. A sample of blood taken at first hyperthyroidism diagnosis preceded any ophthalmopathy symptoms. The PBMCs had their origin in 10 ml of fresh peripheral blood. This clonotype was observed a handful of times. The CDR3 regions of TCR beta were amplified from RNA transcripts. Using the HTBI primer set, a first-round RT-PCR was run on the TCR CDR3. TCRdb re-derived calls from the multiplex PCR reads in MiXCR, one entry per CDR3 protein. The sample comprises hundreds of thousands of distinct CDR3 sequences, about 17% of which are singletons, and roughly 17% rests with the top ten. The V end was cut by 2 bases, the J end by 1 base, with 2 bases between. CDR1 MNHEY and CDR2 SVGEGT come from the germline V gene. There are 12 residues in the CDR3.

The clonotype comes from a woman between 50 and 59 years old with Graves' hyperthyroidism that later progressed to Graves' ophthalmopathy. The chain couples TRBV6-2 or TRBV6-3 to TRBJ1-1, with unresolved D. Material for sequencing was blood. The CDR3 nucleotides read TGTGCCAGCAGTTACCCGAACACTGAAGCTTTCTTT. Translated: CASSYPNTEAFF.